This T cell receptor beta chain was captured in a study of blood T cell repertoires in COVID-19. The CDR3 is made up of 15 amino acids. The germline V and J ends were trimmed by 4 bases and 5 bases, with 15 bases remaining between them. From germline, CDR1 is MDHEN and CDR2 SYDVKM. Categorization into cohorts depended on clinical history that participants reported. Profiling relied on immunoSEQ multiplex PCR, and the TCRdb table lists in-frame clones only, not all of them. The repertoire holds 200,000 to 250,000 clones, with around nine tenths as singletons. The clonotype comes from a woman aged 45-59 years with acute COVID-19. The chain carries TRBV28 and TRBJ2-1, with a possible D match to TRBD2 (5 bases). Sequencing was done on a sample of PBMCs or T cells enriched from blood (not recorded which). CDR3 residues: CASSSPLAGDNEQFF. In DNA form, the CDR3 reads TGTGCCAGCAGTTCCCCCCTGGCCGGGGACAATGAGCAGTTCTTC.